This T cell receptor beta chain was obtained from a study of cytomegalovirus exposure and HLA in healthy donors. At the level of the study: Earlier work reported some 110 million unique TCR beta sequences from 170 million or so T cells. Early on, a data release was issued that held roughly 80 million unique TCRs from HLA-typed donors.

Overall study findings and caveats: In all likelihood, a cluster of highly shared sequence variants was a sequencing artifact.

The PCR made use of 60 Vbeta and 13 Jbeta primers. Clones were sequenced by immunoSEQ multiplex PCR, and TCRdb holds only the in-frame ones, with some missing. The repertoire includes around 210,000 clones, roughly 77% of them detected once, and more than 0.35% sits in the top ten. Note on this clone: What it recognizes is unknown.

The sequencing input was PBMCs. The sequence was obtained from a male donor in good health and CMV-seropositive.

The CDR3 region has the DNA TGTGCCAGCAGCCTTGGGACTAGCGGGGGCAGCCCCACTGGGACCCAGTACTTC. This sequence encodes CASSLGTSGGSPTGTQYF. V and J are TRBV11-2 and TRBJ2-5; 14 bases map to TRBD2. The germline CDR1 and CDR2 sequences are SGHAT and FQNNGV. The CDR3 runs 18 residues. V lost 5 bases, J lost 7 bases, and 15 bases stayed unmatched.